The source of this T cell receptor (beta chain) is a study of blood T cells in healthy people across ages. Alongside a J-beta primer mix, a sample-barcoded 5' primer served in a second PCR lasting roughly 6 to 11 cycles. TCRdb re-called the 5' RACE reads through MiXCR, storing one row per CDR3 protein. The sample holds around 1,700,000 distinct CDR3 sequences; 28% are singletons and the top ten take more than 6%. This clonotype was recorded many times. Germline-derived CDR1 and CDR2 are LGHNA and YNFKEQ. The CDR3 is 14 amino acids. With 3 bases removed from V and 5 bases from J, the gap between germline ends came to 14 bases. A minimum of 6 million PBMCs was isolated per sample.

The chain combines TRBV4-2 with TRBJ2-7; either TRBD1 or TRBD2 may fit D (5 bases each). This clonotype was obtained from a woman aged 25 to 45 in good health. The sequencing input was blood. The CDR3, as DNA: TGTGCCAGCAGCCAGGGGCTAGCTGTTCACGAGCAGTACTTC. Protein: CASSQGLAVHEQYF.